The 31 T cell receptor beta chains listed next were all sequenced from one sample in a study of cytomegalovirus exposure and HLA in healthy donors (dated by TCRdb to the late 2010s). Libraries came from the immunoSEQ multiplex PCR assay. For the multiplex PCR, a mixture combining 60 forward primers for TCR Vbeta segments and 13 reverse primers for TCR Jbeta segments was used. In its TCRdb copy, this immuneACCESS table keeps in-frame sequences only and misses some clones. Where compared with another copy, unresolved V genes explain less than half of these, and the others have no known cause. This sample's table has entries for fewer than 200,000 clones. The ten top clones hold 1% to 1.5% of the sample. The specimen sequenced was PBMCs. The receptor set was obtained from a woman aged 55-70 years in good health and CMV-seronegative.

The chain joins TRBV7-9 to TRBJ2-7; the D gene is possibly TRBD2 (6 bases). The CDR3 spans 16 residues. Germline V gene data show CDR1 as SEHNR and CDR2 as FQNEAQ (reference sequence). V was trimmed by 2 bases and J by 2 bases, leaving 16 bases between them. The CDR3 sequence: CASSLRYRGGTYEQYF. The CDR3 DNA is TGTGCCAGCAGCTTACGGTATCGCGGCGGGACCTACGAGCAGTACTTC.

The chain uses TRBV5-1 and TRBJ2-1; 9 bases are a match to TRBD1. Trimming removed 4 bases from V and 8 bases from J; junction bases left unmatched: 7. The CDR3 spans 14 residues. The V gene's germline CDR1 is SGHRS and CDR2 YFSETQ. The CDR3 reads CASSTPQGADEQFF. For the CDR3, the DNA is TGCGCCAGCAGCACTCCACAGGGGGCGGATGAGCAGTTCTTC.

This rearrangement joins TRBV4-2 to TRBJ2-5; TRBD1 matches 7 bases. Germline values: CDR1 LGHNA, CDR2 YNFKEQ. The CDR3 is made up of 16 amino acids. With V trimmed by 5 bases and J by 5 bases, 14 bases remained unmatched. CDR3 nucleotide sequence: TGTGCCAGCAGCGAAGCCCGACAGGGCCTCCAGGAGACCCAGTACTTC. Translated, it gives CASSEARQGLQETQYF.

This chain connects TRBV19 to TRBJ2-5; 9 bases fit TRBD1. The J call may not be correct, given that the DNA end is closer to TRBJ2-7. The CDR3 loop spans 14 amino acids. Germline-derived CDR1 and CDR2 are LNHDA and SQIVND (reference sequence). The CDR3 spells CASSIQETGGEQYF. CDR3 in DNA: TGTGCCAGTAGTATCCAGGAGACAGGGGGCGAGCAGTACTTC.

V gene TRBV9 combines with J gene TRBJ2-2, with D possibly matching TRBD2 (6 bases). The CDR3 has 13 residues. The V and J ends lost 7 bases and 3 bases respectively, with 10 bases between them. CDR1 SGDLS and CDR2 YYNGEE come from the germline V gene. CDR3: CASRRGDTGELFF. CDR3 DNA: TGTGCCAGCCGCCGCGGGGACACCGGGGAGCTGTTTTTT. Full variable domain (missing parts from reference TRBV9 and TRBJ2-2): DSGVTQTPKHLITATGQRVTLRCSPRSGDLSVYWYQQSLDQGLQFLIQYYNGEERAKGNILERFSAQQFPDLHSELNLSSLELGDSALYFCASRRGDTGELFFGEGSRLTVL.

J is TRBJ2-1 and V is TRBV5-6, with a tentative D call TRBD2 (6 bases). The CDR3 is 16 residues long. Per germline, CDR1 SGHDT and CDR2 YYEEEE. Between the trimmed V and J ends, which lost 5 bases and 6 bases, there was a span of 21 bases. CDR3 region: CASSRLERGNSNEQFF. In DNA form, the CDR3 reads TGTGCCAGCAGTCGACTAGAGCGTGGGAACAGCAATGAGCAGTTCTTC.

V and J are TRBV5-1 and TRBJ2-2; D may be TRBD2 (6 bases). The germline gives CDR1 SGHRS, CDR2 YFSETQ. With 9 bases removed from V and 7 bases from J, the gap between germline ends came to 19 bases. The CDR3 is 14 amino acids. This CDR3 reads CATRETSQGGELFF. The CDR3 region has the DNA TGCGCCACCCGGGAAACTAGCCAGGGCGGGGAGCTGTTTTTT.

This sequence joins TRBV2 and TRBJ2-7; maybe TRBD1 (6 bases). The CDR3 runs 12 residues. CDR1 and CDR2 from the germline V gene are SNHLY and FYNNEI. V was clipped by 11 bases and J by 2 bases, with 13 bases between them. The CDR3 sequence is CASVQGTYEQYF. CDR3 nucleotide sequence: TGTGCCTCGGTCCAGGGGACCTACGAGCAGTACTTC.

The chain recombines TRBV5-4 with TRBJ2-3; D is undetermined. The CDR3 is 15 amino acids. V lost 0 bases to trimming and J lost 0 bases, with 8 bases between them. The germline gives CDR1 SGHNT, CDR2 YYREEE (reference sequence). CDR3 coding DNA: TGTGCCAGCAGCTTGGACCCTCTAAGCACAGATACGCAGTATTTT. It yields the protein CASSLDPLSTDTQYF.

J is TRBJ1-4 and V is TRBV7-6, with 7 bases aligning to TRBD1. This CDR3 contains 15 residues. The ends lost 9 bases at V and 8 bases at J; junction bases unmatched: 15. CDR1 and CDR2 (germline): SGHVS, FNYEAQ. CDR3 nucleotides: TGTGCCAGTTCCCCTAAGACAGGGCCGGGGGAAAAACTGTTTTTT. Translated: CASSPKTGPGEKLFF.

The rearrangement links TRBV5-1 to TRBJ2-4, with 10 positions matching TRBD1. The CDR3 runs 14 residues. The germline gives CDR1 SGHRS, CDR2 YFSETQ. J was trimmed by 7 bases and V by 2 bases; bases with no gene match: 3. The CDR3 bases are TGCGCCAGCAGCTTTGACAGGGGGCGGAACATTCAGTACTTC. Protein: CASSFDRGRNIQYF.

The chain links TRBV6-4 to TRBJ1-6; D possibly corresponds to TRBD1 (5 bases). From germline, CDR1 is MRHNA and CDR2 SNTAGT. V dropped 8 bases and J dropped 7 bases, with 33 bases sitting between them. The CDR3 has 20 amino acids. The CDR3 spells CASGGGLGAGLGEMNSPLHF. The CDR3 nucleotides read TGTGCCAGCGGGGGGGGTTTGGGCGCCGGGCTGGGAGAAATGAATTCACCCCTCCACTTT.

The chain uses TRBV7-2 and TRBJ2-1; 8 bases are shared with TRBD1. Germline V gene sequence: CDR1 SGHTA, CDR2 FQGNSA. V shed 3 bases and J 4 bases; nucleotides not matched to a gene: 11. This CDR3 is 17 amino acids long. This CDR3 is CASSLRPGQVRYNEQFF. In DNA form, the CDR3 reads TGTGCCAGCAGCTTGAGGCCGGGACAGGTAAGGTACAATGAGCAGTTCTTC.

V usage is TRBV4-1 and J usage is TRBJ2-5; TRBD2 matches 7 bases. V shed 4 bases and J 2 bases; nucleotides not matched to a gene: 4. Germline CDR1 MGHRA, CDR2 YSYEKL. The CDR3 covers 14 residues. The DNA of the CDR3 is TGCGCCAGCAGCCGCGGGACTATTCAAGAGACCCAGTACTTC. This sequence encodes CASSRGTIQETQYF.

CDR3 bases: TGTGCCAGCAGCCTAACTAGCGGGGGAGCCACCGGGGAGCTGTTTTTT. This gives the protein CASSLTSGGATGELFF. The rearrangement links TRBV5-8 to TRBJ2-2; 11 nucleotides match TRBD2. Germline lookup yields CDR1 SGHTS and CDR2 YDEGEE. The V segment lost 4 bases and the J segment 4 bases; nucleotides outside the gene matches: 6. This CDR3 contains 16 residues.

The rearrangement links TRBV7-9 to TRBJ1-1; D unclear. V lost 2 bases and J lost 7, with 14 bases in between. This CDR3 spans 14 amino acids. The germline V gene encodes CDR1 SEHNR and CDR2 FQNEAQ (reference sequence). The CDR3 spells CASSLNPPGYEAFF. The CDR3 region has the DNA TGTGCCAGCAGCTTAAATCCCCCGGGGTATGAAGCTTTCTTT.

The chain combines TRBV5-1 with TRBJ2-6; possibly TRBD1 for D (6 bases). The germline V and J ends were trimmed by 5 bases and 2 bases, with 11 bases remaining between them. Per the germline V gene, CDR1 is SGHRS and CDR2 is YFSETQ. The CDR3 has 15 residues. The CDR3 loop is CASSLGAAGANVLTF. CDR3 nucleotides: TGCGCCAGCAGTCTGGGGGCGGCTGGGGCCAACGTCCTGACTTTC.

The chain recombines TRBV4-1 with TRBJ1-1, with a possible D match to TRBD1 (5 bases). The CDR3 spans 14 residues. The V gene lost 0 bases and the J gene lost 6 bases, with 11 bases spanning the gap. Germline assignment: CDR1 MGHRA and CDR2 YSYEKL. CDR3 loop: CASSQEAGGAEAFF. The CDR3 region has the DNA TGCGCCAGCAGCCAAGAAGCGGGGGGGGCTGAAGCTTTCTTT.

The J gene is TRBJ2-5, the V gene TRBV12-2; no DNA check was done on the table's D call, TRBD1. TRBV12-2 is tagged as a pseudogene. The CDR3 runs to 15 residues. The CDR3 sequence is CASRVGTVGQETQYF. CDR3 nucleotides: TGTGCAAGTCGCGTCGGGACAGTTGGACAAGAGACCCAGTACTTC.

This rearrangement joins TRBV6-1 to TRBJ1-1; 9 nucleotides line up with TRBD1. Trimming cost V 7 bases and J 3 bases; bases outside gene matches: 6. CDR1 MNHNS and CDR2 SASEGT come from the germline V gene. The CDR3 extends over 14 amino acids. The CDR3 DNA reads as TGTGCCAGCAAGATACGACAGGGGGACACTGAAGCTTTCTTT. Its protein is CASKIRQGDTEAFF.

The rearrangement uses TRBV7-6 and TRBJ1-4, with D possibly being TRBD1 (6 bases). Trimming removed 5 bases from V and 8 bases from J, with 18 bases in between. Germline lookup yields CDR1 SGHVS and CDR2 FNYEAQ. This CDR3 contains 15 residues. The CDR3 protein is CASSPVPGHREKLFF. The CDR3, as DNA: TGTGCCAGCAGCCCGGTCCCGGGACATCGGGAAAAACTGTTTTTT.

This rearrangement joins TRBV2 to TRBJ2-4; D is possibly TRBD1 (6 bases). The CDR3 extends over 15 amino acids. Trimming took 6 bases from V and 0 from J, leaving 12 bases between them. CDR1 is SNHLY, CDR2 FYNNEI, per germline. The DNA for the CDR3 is TGTGCCAGCAGCAGGGACATCTTAGCCAAAAACATTCAGTACTTC. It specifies CASSRDILAKNIQYF.

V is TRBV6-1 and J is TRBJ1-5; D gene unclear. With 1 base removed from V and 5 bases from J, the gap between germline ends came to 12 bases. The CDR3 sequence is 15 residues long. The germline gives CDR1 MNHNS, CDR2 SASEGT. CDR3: CASSEGWQSDQPQHF. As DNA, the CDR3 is TGTGCCAGCAGTGAAGGGTGGCAGTCAGATCAGCCCCAGCATTTT.

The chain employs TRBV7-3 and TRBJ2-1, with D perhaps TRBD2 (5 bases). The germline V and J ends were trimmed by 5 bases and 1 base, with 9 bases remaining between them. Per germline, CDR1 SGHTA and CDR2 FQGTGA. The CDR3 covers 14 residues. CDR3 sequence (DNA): TGTGCCAGCAGCCCCCCGGGGTCCTACAATGAGCAGTTCTTC. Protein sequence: CASSPPGSYNEQFF.

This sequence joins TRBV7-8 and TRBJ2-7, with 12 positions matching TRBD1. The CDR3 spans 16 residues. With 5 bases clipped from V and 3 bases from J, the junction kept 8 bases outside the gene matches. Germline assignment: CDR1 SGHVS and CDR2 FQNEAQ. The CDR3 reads CASSLTRDRGLYEQYF. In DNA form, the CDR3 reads TGTGCCAGCAGCCTCACCCGGGACAGGGGGCTCTACGAGCAGTACTTC.

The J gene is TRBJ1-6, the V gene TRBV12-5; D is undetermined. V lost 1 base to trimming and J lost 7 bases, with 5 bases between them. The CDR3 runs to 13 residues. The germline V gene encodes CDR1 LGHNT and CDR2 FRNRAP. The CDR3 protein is CASGLEENSPLHF. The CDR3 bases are TGTGCTAGTGGTTTGGAGGAGAATTCACCCCTCCACTTT.

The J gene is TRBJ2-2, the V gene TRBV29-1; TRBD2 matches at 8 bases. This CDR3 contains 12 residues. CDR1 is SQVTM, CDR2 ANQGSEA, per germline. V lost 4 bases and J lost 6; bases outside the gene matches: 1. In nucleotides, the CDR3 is TGCAGCGTTGGGCGGGAGGCCGGGGAGCTGTTTTTT. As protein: CSVGREAGELFF.

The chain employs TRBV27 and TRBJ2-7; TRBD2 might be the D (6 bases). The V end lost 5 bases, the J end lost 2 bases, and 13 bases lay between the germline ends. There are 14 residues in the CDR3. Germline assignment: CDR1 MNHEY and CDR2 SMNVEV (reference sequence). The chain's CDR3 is CASSPRGGTYEQYF. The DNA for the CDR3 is TGTGCCAGCAGTCCCCGGGGAGGTACCTACGAGCAGTACTTC.

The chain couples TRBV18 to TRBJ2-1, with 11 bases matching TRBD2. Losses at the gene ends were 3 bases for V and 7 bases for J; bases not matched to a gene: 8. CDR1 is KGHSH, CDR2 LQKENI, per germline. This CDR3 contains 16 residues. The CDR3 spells CASSPNSGRAGNEQFF. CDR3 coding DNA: TGTGCCAGCTCACCTAATAGCGGGAGGGCCGGGAATGAGCAGTTCTTC. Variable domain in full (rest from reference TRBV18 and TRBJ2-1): NAGVMQNPRHLVRRRGQEARLRCSPMKGHSHVYWYRQLPEEGLKFMVYLQKENIIDESGMPKERFSAEFPKEGPSILRIQQVVRGDSAAYFCASSPNSGRAGNEQFFGPGTRLTVL.

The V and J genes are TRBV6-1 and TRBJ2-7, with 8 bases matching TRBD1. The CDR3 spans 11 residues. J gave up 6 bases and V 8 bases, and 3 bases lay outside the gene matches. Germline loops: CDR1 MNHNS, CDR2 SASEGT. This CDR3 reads CASGQGFEQYF. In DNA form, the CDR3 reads TGTGCCAGCGGACAGGGATTCGAGCAGTACTTC.

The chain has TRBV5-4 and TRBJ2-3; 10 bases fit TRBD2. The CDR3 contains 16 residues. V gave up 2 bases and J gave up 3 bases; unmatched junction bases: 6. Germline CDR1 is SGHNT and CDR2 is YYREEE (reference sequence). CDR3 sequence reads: CASSFPGLAPTDTQYF. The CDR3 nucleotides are TGTGCCAGCAGCTTCCCGGGACTAGCGCCTACAGATACGCAGTATTTT.